Presented here are 8 T cell receptor beta chains from one specimen sequenced in a study of cytomegalovirus exposure and HLA in healthy donors. The PCR had 60 Vbeta and 13 Jbeta primers. Sequencing used immunoSEQ multiplex PCR; TCRdb keeps in-frame clones, though not all of them. This table holds about 150,000 clones, about 74% found once. The material sequenced was PBMCs. The receptors were gathered from a man in his late teens or twenties in good health and CMV-seropositive.

The chain couples TRBV10-3 to TRBJ2-5, with D possibly TRBD1 on 5 matching bases. V lost 5 bases, J lost 2 bases, and 12 bases lay in between. CDR3 length: 14 amino acids. CDR1 ENHRY and CDR2 SYGVKD come from the germline V gene. The CDR3 nucleotides read TGTGCCATCAGTCCTACGACAGAACAAGAGACCCAGTACTTC. Amino acids: CAISPTTEQETQYF.

This clone was seen a handful of times. This chain connects TRBV7-2 to TRBJ1-2; D is uncertain. Germline CDR1 SGHTA, CDR2 FQGNSA. Trimming removed 1 base from V and 4 bases from J, with 4 bases in between. This CDR3 has 12 amino acids. CDR3 sequence: CASSLGSYGYTF. The CDR3 DNA reads as TGTGCCAGCAGCTTAGGGAGCTATGGCTACACCTTC.

This chain links TRBV5-8 with TRBJ1-5, with 7 bases identical to TRBD1. Germline assignment: CDR1 SGHTS and CDR2 YDEGEE. The CDR3 has 15 amino acids. J lost 6 bases, V lost 4 bases, and 10 bases had no gene match. Here the CDR3 DNA reads TGTGCCAGCAGCCCGCCGGGACAGAGGGGTCAGCCCCAGCATTTT. This sequence encodes CASSPPGQRGQPQHF.

The CDR3 DNA follows: TGTGCCAGTAGTATAGGGACAGGGGCCGCCCCGAACACTGAAGCTTTCTTT. Its protein is CASSIGTGAAPNTEAFF. The V and J genes are TRBV19 and TRBJ1-1; 9 bases match TRBD1. The germline V gene encodes CDR1 LNHDA and CDR2 SQIVND (reference sequence). After removal of 1 base from V and 1 base from J, the junction contained 7 bases not matched to a gene. The CDR3 runs 17 residues.

The genes are TRBV19 and TRBJ1-2, with a weak D call TRBD1 (6 bases). V was trimmed by 2 bases and J by 3 bases, leaving 10 bases between them. Per the germline V gene, CDR1 is LNHDA and CDR2 is SQIVND (reference sequence). This CDR3 has 14 residues. For the CDR3, the DNA is TGTGCCAGTAGTATAACACAGGGCGACTATGGCTACACCTTC. As protein: CASSITQGDYGYTF.

This chain joins TRBV6-1 and TRBJ2-5; TRBD1 matches 7 bases. The DNA end is more similar to TRBJ2-7, so the J call may be wrong. CDR1 and CDR2 (germline): MNHNS, SASEGT. This CDR3 has 15 residues. In nucleotides, the CDR3 is TGTGCCAGCAGTGACCGACAGGGCCGCTTCTACGAGCAGTACTTC. As protein: CASSDRQGRFYEQYF.

V gene TRBV18 combines with J gene TRBJ1-2; D is ambiguous. The germline V gene has CDR1 KGHSH and CDR2 LQKENI. Trimming took 5 bases from V and 2 from J, leaving 15 bases between them. CDR3 length: 15 residues. CDR3 nucleotide sequence: TGTGCCAGCTCAGCTCGAGGGAACAGCAACTATGGCTACACCTTC. Protein: CASSARGNSNYGYTF.

V usage is TRBV7-9 and J usage is TRBJ2-7; 9 bases line up with TRBD2. The V segment lost 3 bases and the J segment 3 bases; nucleotides outside the gene matches: 6. The length of the CDR3 is 15 residues. Germline CDR1 reads SEHNR; CDR2 reads FQNEAQ (reference sequence). For the CDR3, the DNA is TGTGCCAGCAGCTTCTCATCTAGCGGGGTCTACGAGCAGTACTTC. Translated: CASSFSSSGVYEQYF.